What follows describes a single TCR beta chain. The treatment here: oral pan-JAK inhibitor, 5-10 mg twice daily. The data were obtained in a study of CD8+ T cells in alopecia areata. Study-wide context: At a dose of 5 to 10 mg twice daily, oral tofacitinib was given to treated patients.

Following RNA extraction, reverse transcription yielded cDNA that acted as the sequencing template. Sequenced by immunoSEQ multiplex PCR; TCRdb stores in-frame clones only, minus some. The repertoire has about 190,000 clones, 60% of them found once; the top ten carry approximately 0.7%. The sequencing used CD4+ T cells sorted from blood, collected at week 4, from a patient treated with tofacitinib. This clonotype was obtained from a human donor with alopecia areata.

CDR3 amino acids: CASSSEQGNQPQHF. As DNA, the CDR3 is TGTGCCAGCAGCTCGGAACAGGGGAATCAGCCCCAGCATTTT. The chain couples TRBV7-9 to TRBJ1-5; 7 bases line up with TRBD1. CDR3 length: 14 amino acids. The ends lost 4 bases at V and 4 bases at J; junction bases unmatched: 4. Germline CDR1 is SEHNR and CDR2 is FQNEAQ (reference sequence).